Below, 30 T cell receptor beta chains from the same sample are listed, as sequenced in a study of a mutant IDH1 vaccine in newly diagnosed glioma. Clones were sequenced by immunoSEQ multiplex PCR, and TCRdb holds only the in-frame ones, with some missing. The sample holds roughly 21,000 clones, about 85% seen once. Stated time point: baseline, week 1 (first vaccination visit). Treatment described: pre-vaccination baseline after standard-of-care therapy. Sequenced here: PBMCs, sampled from a glioma patient treated with radiotherapy, temozolomide or both. Receptors originate from a man aged 35 to 55 with glioma.

The chain joins TRBV9 to TRBJ2-7; 8 bases match TRBD2. Germline V lookup: CDR1 SGDLS, CDR2 YYNGEE. The CDR3 runs 15 residues. V dropped 0 bases and J dropped 3; count of bases not matched to a gene: 5. CDR3 DNA sequence: TGTGCCAGCAGCGTAGACGAGGGACTAGGCTACGAGCAGTACTTC. It specifies CASSVDEGLGYEQYF.

This rearrangement joins TRBV27 to TRBJ1-1, with D unresolved. Germline CDR1 and CDR2: MNHEY and SMNVEV (reference sequence). Trimming left V 6 bases short and J 0 bases short, with 8 bases between. The CDR3 covers 13 residues. CDR3 nucleotides: TGTGCCAGCAGGAGGCACTTGAACACTGAAGCTTTCTTT. The encoded protein is CASRRHLNTEAFF.

CDR3 in DNA: TGTGCCAGCAGCTTGGGGCTGAACACTGAAGCTTTCTTT. It is translated as CASSLGLNTEAFF. The chain uses TRBV5-6 and TRBJ1-1, with D hard to call. Germline V gene data show CDR1 as SGHDT and CDR2 as YYEEEE. The CDR3 consists of 13 residues. V was pared by 0 bases and J by 0 bases, with 3 bases between.

The chain carries TRBV5-1 and TRBJ2-7; unclear D gene. Germline CDR1 SGHRS, CDR2 YFSETQ. This CDR3 is 12 amino acids long. V was shortened by 5 bases and J by 2 bases, with 8 bases between the two germline ends. The CDR3 loop reads CASRGSPYEQYF. The CDR3 region has the DNA TGCGCCAGCAGGGGGTCTCCCTACGAGCAGTACTTC.

This chain uses TRBV18 with TRBJ1-2, with no clear D. V was trimmed by 2 bases and J by 4 bases, leaving 8 bases between them. CDR1 and CDR2 from the germline V gene are KGHSH and LQKENI. The CDR3 consists of 13 residues. The CDR3 spells CASSPFDIYGYTF. CDR3 nucleotides: TGTGCCAGCTCACCATTCGACATCTATGGCTACACCTTC. The variable domain in full, with the rest retrieved from reference TRBV18 and TRBJ1-2, is NAGVMQNPRHLVRRRGQEARLRCSPMKGHSHVYWYRQLPEEGLKFMVYLQKENIIDESGMPKERFSAEFPKEGPSILRIQQVVRGDSAAYFCASSPFDIYGYTFGSGTRLTVV.

The V gene is TRBV19, the J gene TRBJ1-3; D gene ambiguous. CDR3 length equals 14 residues. Germline assignment: CDR1 LNHDA and CDR2 SQIVND (reference sequence). Trimming shortened V by 8 bases and J by 1 base, and 12 bases separated the two germline ends. As DNA, the CDR3 is TGTGCCAGTTTTGACGGCAAATCTGGAAACACCATATATTTT. As protein: CASFDGKSGNTIYF. The complete variable domain, with remaining parts taken from reference TRBV19 and TRBJ1-3, reads DGGITQSPKYLFRKEGQNVTLSCEQNLNHDAMYWYRQDPGQGLRLIYYSQIVNDFQKGDIAEGYSVSREKKESFPLTVTSAQKNPTAFYLCASFDGKSGNTIYFGEGSWLTVV.

The chain is built from TRBV30 and TRBJ1-6; a weak D match, TRBD1 (6 bases). The CDR3 covers 15 residues. V was clipped by 3 bases and J by 10 bases, with 19 bases between them. Germline CDR1 GTSNPN, CDR2 SVGIG (reference sequence). The CDR3 region has the DNA TGTGCCTGGAGGAGAAGGGGGGCTTACCTGTCACCCCTCCACTTT. Amino acids: CAWRRRGAYLSPLHF.

The chain joins TRBV29-1 to TRBJ2-1, with D tentatively TRBD2 (5 bases). The CDR3 loop spans 14 amino acids. The V end lost 6 bases, the J end lost 7 bases, and 19 bases lay between the germline ends. Germline V gene data show CDR1 as SQVTM and CDR2 as ANQGSEA. CDR3 region: CSVADGGFGNEQFF. As DNA, the CDR3 is TGCAGCGTCGCCGACGGAGGTTTTGGGAATGAGCAGTTCTTC.

By share, this clone counts as medium-sized (0.01 to 0.1%). The J gene is TRBJ2-7, the V gene TRBV5-1, with D uncertain. This CDR3 spans 12 amino acids. Germline values: CDR1 SGHRS, CDR2 YFSETQ. V was shortened by 0 bases and J by 3 bases, with 4 bases between the two germline ends. The CDR3 loop reads CASSLGDYEQYF. The CDR3 DNA sequence: TGCGCCAGCAGCTTGGGAGACTACGAGCAGTACTTC.

V gene TRBV7-2 combines with J gene TRBJ2-5; D possibly corresponds to TRBD1 (6 bases). The CDR3 contains 15 residues. CDR1 and CDR2 from the germline V gene are SGHTA and FQGNSA. V was cut by 1 base and J by 9 bases, with 18 bases left in between. The CDR3 loop is CASSLVSGPQGPQYF. The CDR3 DNA sequence: TGTGCCAGCAGCTTAGTCTCGGGACCGCAGGGGCCCCAGTACTTC.

The chain carries TRBV4-1 and TRBJ1-5, with D hard to call. Germline V gene sequence: CDR1 MGHRA, CDR2 YSYEKL. The CDR3 runs 15 residues. Trimming left V 1 base short and J 2 bases short, with 9 bases between. The CDR3 region has the DNA TGCGCCAGCAGCCAAGGGTCGTCGGGCAATCAGCCCCAGCATTTT. Encoded protein: CASSQGSSGNQPQHF.

The chain combines TRBV2 with TRBJ1-1; 7 nucleotides agree with TRBD1. The junction had 12 bases not matched to a gene; V was cut back by 5 bases and J by 0 bases. Germline CDR1 SNHLY, CDR2 FYNNEI. The CDR3 has 17 residues. In DNA, the CDR3 is TGTGCCAGCAGTCTACGGACAGGAGTTCCCATGAACACTGAAGCTTTCTTT. It yields the protein CASSLRTGVPMNTEAFF.

The gene calls are TRBV10-3 and TRBJ2-1; possibly TRBD1 or TRBD2 for D (5 bases each). The CDR3 covers 14 residues. CDR1 and CDR2 (germline): ENHRY, SYGVKD. Trimming pared 8 bases from V and 12 bases from J, leaving 23 bases between. In DNA form, the CDR3 reads TGTGCCATCGGACCGGGGACCACACAAAGAGGGCAGTTCTTC. Translating it yields CAIGPGTTQRGQFF.

This clone came up a few times. The chain uses TRBV4-1 and TRBJ2-3; 7 nucleotides agree with TRBD1. Germline values: CDR1 MGHRA, CDR2 YSYEKL. The V segment lost 0 bases and the J segment 2 bases; nucleotides outside the gene matches: 11. CDR3 length: 18 residues. The CDR3 DNA follows: TGCGCCAGCAGCCAAGATCCCCTTTACAGGGGTTACACAGATACGCAGTATTTT. Translation: CASSQDPLYRGYTDTQYF.

V usage is TRBV29-1 and J usage is TRBJ2-1, with TRBD1 identical over 7 bases. The CDR3 runs 13 residues. Germline V gene sequence: CDR1 SQVTM, CDR2 ANQGSEA. V lost 4 bases and J lost 6; bases outside the gene matches: 6. The CDR3 loop is CSVAKSGGNEQFF. CDR3 nucleotides: TGCAGCGTTGCCAAATCAGGGGGCAATGAGCAGTTCTTC.

The chain carries TRBV10-3 and TRBJ2-5; TRBD2 agrees at 13 bases. V shed 8 bases, J shed 2 bases, and the junction held 8 bases outside the gene matches. CDR1 is ENHRY, CDR2 SYGVKD, per germline. The CDR3 is 16 residues long. CDR3 nucleotide sequence: TGTGCCATCGCAACTCCGGGACTAGCGGGACAAGAGACCCAGTACTTC. Translated, it gives CAIATPGLAGQETQYF.

This rearrangement joins TRBV7-8 to TRBJ2-7; TRBD1 agrees at 7 bases. The length of the CDR3 is 16 residues. CDR1 and CDR2 (germline): SGHVS, FQNEAQ. J was trimmed by 5 bases and V by 5 bases; bases with no gene match: 15. The CDR3 DNA is TGTGCCAGCAGCCCCCCCATAAGACAGGGTCCCCACGAGCAGTACGTC. It yields the protein CASSPPIRQGPHEQYV.

This chain uses TRBV6-6 with TRBJ1-3; 8 nucleotides agree with TRBD1. V gave up 6 bases and J gave up 0 bases; unmatched junction bases: 4. Germline CDR1 reads MNHNY; CDR2 reads SVGAGI (reference sequence). There are 15 residues in the CDR3. Written as DNA, the CDR3 is TGTGCCAGCAGCGGGACAGGTCTCTCTGGAAACACCATATATTTT. Its translation is CASSGTGLSGNTIYF.

The chain joins TRBV5-1 to TRBJ2-5; TRBD2 aligns across 14 bases. Trimming removed 2 bases from V and 3 bases from J; junction bases left unmatched: 6. The V gene's germline CDR1 is SGHRS and CDR2 YFSETQ. The CDR3 has 17 amino acids. The CDR3 bases are TGCGCCAGCAGCTTAGTGACTAGCGGGGGGGCAGAAGAGACCCAGTACTTC. Protein product: CASSLVTSGGAEETQYF.

The gene calls are TRBV2 and TRBJ1-3; D unclear. Trimming shortened V by 1 base and J by 0 bases, and 4 bases separated the two germline ends. The germline CDR1 and CDR2 sequences are SNHLY and FYNNEI. This CDR3 has 14 residues. The CDR3 here is CASSEVGSGNTIYF. The CDR3 coding sequence is TGTGCCAGCAGTGAAGTGGGCTCTGGAAACACCATATATTTT.

The chain employs TRBV6-1 and TRBJ1-2; weak D call: TRBD1 (6 bases). The germline CDR1 and CDR2 sequences are MNHNS and SASEGT. The CDR3 has 19 amino acids. The ends were cut back, 4 bases at V and 2 bases at J, with 26 bases in the middle. The CDR3 region is CASSVIGGMGAPLNYGYTF. The CDR3, as DNA: TGTGCCAGCAGTGTCATAGGGGGGATGGGAGCTCCCCTGAACTATGGCTACACCTTC.

This clone was counted once. The J gene is TRBJ2-7, the V gene TRBV9; 9 bases are a match to TRBD2. With 4 bases clipped from V and 3 bases from J, the junction kept 5 bases outside the gene matches. The CDR3 is made up of 14 amino acids. Germline CDR1 and CDR2: SGDLS and YYNGEE. In DNA form, the CDR3 reads TGTGCCAGCAGCCCCGGAGCGGGAGGCTACGAGCAGTACTTC. The encoded protein is CASSPGAGGYEQYF.

The chain couples TRBV30 to TRBJ1-1; no reliable D call. This CDR3 comprises 15 residues. Germline-derived CDR1 and CDR2 are GTSNPN and SVGIG (reference sequence). V was clipped by 2 bases and J by 0 bases, with 13 bases between them. CDR3 coding DNA: TGTGCCTGGAGTTCCTTAAATGCCTTGAACACTGAAGCTTTCTTT. Residues: CAWSSLNALNTEAFF.

The chain combines TRBV6-4 with TRBJ1-2, with no clear D. Germline CDR1 is MRHNA and CDR2 is SNTAGT. The CDR3 sequence is 15 residues long. Trimming left V 6 bases short and J 7 bases short, with 21 bases between. CDR3 in amino acids: CASSPGREGRSGYTF. In nucleotides, the CDR3 is TGTGCCAGCAGCCCTGGAAGAGAGGGAAGGTCTGGCTACACCTTC.

This sequence joins TRBV21-1 and TRBJ2-3; TRBD1 is the table's D call and was not checked against the DNA. TRBV21-1 is a listed pseudogene. The CDR3 extends over 16 amino acids. Written as DNA, the CDR3 is TGTGCCAGCAGCAAAGGTTCAGGGATTTGCACAGATACGCAGTATTTT. Protein product: CASSKGSGICTDTQYF.

The V call is TRBV5-1, the J call TRBJ2-7; 10 bases match TRBD1. This CDR3 spans 16 amino acids. V shed 4 bases, J shed 6 bases, and the junction held 13 bases outside the gene matches. From germline, CDR1 is SGHRS and CDR2 YFSETQ. This CDR3 reads CASSPGPGQGYGEQYF. The DNA of the CDR3 is TGCGCCAGCAGCCCAGGACCGGGACAGGGGTATGGCGAGCAGTACTTC.

This clone was picked up one time. The rearrangement uses TRBV6-5 and TRBJ1-5; 10 nucleotides match TRBD1. There are 15 residues in the CDR3. Germline V gene data show CDR1 as MNHEY and CDR2 as SVGAGI. V shed 6 bases and J 2 bases; nucleotides not matched to a gene: 4. This CDR3 is CASSSGQGGNQPQHF. The DNA of the CDR3 is TGTGCCAGCAGCTCTGGACAGGGGGGCAATCAGCCCCAGCATTTT.

J is TRBJ2-1 and V is TRBV29-1; 7 bases align to TRBD1. Germline V gives CDR1 SQVTM, CDR2 ANQGSEA. CDR3 size: 15 residues. The trim removed 7 bases at V and 2 bases at J, leaving 11 bases unmatched. CDR3 residues: CSALSPQGAYNEQFF. CDR3 DNA: TGCAGCGCTCTCTCCCCGCAGGGGGCCTACAATGAGCAGTTCTTC.

The chain links TRBV7-9 to TRBJ1-2, with a possible D match to TRBD1 (5 bases). This CDR3 contains 16 residues. Germline V CDR1 and CDR2: SEHNR, FQNEAQ (reference sequence). V was shortened by 0 bases and J by 2 bases, with 13 bases between the two germline ends. The CDR3 sequence is CASSLASGGENYGYTF. As DNA, the CDR3 is TGTGCCAGCAGCTTAGCTTCGGGGGGAGAGAACTATGGCTACACCTTC. Based on the CDR3 plus reference TRBV7-9 and TRBJ1-2, the full variable domain is DTGVSQNPRHKITKRGQNVTFRCDPISEHNRLYWYRQTLGQGPEFLTYFQNEAQLEKSRLLSDRFSAERPKGSFSTLEIQRTEQGDSAMYLCASSLASGGENYGYTFGSGTRLTVV.

CDR3 sequence: CAWKSVSSGNTIYF. The CDR3 coding sequence is TGTGCCTGGAAATCGGTCTCTTCTGGAAACACCATATATTTT. This sequence joins TRBV30 and TRBJ1-3; unclear D gene. This CDR3 has 14 amino acids. Trimming cost V 4 bases and J 1 base, with 11 bases left between them. Germline assignment: CDR1 GTSNPN and CDR2 SVGIG (reference sequence).